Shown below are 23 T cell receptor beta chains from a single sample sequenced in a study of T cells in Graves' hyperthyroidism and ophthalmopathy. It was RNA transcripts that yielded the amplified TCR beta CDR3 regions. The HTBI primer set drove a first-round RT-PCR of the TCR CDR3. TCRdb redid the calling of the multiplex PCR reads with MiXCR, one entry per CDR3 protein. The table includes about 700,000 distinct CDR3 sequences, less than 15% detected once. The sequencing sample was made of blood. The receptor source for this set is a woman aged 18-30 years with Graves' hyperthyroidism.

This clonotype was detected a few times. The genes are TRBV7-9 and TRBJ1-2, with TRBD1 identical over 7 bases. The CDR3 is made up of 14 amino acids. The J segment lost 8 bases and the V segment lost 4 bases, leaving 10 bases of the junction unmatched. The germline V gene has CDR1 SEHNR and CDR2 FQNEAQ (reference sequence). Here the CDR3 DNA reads TGTGCCAGCAGCTCCCCCACAGGGGCTACGGGCTACACCTTC. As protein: CASSSPTGATGYTF.

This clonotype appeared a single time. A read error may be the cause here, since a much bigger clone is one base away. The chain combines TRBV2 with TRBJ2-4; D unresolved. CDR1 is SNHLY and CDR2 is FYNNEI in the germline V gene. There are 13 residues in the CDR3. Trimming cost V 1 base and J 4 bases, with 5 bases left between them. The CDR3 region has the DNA TGTGCCAGCAGTGAAGAAAGGAAAAACATTCAGTACTTC. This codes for CASSEERKNIQYF.

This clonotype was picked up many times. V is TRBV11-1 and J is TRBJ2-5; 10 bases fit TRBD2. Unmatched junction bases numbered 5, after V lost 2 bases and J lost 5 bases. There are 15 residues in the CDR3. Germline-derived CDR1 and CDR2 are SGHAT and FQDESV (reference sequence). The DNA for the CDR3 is TGTGCCAGCAGCTTACTAGCGGGAGACGAGGAGACCCAGTACTTC. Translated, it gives CASSLLAGDEETQYF.

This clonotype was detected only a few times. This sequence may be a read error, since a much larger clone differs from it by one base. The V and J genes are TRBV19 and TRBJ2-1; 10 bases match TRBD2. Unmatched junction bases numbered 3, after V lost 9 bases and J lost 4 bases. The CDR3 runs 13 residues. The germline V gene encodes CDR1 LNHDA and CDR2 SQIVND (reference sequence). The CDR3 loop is CASGTSDYNEQFF. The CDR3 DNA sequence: TGTGCCAGCGGGACTAGCGATTACAATGAGCAGTTCTTC.

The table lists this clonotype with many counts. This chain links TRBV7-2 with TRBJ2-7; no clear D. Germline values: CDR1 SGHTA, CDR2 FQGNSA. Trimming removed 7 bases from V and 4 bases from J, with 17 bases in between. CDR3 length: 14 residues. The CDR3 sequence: CASTPLAVGYEQYF. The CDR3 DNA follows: TGTGCCAGCACCCCCCTCGCGGTGGGGTACGAGCAGTACTTC.

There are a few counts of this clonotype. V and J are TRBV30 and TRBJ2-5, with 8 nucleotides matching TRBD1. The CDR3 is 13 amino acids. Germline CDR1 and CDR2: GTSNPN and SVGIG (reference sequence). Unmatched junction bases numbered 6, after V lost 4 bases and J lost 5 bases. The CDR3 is CAWNSGGKETQYF. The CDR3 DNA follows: TGTGCCTGGAACTCAGGGGGCAAGGAGACCCAGTACTTC.

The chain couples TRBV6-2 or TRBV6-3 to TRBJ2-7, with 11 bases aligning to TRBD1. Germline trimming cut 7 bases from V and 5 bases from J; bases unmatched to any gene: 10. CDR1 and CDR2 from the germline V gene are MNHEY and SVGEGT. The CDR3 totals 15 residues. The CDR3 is CASTDGGQGDHEQYF. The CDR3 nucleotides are TGTGCCAGCACCGACGGGGGACAGGGGGACCACGAGCAGTACTTC.

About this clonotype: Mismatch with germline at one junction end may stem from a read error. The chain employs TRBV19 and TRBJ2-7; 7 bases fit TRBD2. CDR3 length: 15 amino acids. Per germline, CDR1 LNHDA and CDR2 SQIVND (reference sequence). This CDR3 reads CAGSMVTAGVDEQYF. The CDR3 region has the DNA TGTGCCGGTAGTATGGTTACTGCGGGGGTTGACGAGCAGTACTTC.

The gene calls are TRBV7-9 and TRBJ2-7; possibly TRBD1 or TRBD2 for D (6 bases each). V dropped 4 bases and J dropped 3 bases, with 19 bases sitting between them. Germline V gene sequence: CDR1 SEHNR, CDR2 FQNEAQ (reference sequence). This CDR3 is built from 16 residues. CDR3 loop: CASSSLGGGLYYEQYF. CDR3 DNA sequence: TGTGCCAGCAGCTCCCTAGGTGGGGGGCTGTACTACGAGCAGTACTTC.

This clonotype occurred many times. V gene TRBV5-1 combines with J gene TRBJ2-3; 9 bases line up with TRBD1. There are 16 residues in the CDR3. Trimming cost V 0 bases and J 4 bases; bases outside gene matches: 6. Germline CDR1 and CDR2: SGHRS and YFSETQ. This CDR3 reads CASSLAGTGSSDTQYF. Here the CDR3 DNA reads TGCGCCAGCAGCTTGGCCGGGACAGGGTCATCAGATACGCAGTATTTT.

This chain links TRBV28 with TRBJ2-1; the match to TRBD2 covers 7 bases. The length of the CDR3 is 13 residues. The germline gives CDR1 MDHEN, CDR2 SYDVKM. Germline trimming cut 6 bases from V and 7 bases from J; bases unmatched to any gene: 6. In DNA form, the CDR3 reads TGTGCCAGCAGCGGACTAGATCGGAATGAGCAGTTCTTC. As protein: CASSGLDRNEQFF.

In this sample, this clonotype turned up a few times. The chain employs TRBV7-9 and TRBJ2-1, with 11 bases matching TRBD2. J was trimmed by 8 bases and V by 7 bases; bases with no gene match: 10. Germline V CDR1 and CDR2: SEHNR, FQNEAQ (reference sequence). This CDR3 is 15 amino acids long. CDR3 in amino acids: CASTTNSGRAYEQFF. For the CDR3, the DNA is TGTGCCAGCACCACCAATAGCGGGAGGGCCTATGAGCAGTTCTTC.

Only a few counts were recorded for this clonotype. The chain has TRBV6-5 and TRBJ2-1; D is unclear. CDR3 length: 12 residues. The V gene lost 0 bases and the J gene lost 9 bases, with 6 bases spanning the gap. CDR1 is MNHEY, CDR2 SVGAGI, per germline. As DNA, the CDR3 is TGTGCCAGCAGTTACTCGGGTGGTGAGCAGTTCTTC. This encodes CASSYSGGEQFF.

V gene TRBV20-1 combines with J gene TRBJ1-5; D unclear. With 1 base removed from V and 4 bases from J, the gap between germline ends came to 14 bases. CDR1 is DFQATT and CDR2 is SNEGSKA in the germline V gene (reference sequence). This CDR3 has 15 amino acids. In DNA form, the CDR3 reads TGCAGTGCTAGAGTTTCCCCGGCGGGAAATCAGCCCCAGCATTTT. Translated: CSARVSPAGNQPQHF.

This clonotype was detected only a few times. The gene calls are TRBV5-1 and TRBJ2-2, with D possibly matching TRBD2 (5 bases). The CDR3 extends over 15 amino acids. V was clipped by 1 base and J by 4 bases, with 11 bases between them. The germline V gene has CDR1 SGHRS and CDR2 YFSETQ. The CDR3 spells CASSLREGFTGELFF. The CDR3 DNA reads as TGCGCCAGCAGCTTGAGAGAGGGCTTCACCGGGGAGCTGTTTTTT.

The CDR3 bases are TGTGCCAGCAGTGAAAGGTGGAGCGAGAACTCCTACGAGCAGTACTTC. Protein: CASSERWSENSYEQYF. The chain recombines TRBV6-1 with TRBJ2-7; no reliable D call. The V gene lost 2 bases and the J gene lost 0 bases, with 14 bases spanning the gap. This CDR3 has 16 amino acids. Germline V gives CDR1 MNHNS, CDR2 SASEGT.

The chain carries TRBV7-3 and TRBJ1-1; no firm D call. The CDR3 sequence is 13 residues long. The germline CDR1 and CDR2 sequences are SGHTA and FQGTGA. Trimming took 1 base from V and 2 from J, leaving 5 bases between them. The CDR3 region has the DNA TGTGCCAGCAGCTTAATGATTAACACTGAAGCTTTCTTT. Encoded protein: CASSLMINTEAFF.

The CDR3 loop reads CASSQVGVARANQETQYF. In DNA, the CDR3 is TGCGCCAGCAGCCAAGTCGGGGTGGCTAGGGCCAACCAAGAGACCCAGTACTTC. The V and J genes are TRBV4-1 and TRBJ2-5; perhaps TRBD2 as D (5 bases). Trimming left V 1 base short and J 0 bases short, with 18 bases between. Germline V CDR1 and CDR2: MGHRA, YSYEKL. The CDR3 totals 18 residues.

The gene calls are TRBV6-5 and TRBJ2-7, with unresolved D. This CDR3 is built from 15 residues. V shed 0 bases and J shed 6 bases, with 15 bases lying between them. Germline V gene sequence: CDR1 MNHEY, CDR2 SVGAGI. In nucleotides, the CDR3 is TGTGCCAGCAGTTACTCGGGGTTCAGGCTCTCCGAGCAGTACTTC. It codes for CASSYSGFRLSEQYF.

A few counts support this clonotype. CDR3 sequence: CSARRDIRSYEQYF. The CDR3 DNA reads as TGCAGTGCTCGTCGGGACATTCGCTCCTACGAGCAGTACTTC. This sequence joins TRBV20-1 and TRBJ2-7; possibly TRBD1 for D (6 bases). Germline values: CDR1 DFQATT, CDR2 SNEGSKA (reference sequence). The ends were cut back, 5 bases at V and 0 bases at J, with 14 bases in the middle. The length of the CDR3 is 14 residues.

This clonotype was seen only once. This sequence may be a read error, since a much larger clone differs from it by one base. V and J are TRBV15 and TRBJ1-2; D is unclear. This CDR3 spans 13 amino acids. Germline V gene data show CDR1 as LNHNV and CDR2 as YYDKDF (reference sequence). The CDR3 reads CATNRDIDYGYTF. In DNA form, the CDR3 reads TGTGCCACCAACAGAGATATAGACTATGGCTACACCTTC.

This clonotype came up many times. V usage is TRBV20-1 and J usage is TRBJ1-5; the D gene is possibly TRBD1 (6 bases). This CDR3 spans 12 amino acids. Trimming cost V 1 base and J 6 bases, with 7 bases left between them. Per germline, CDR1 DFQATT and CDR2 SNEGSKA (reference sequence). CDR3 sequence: CSARGTAQPQHF. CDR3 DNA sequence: TGCAGTGCTAGAGGGACAGCTCAGCCCCAGCATTTT.

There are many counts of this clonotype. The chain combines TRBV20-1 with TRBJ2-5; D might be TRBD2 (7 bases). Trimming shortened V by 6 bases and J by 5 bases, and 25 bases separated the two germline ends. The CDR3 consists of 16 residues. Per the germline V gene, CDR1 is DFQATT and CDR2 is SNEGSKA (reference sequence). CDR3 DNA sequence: TGCAGTGCCATCCCCAGGGGTGGGAGGGCTTGGGAGACCCAGTACTTC. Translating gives CSAIPRGGRAWETQYF.